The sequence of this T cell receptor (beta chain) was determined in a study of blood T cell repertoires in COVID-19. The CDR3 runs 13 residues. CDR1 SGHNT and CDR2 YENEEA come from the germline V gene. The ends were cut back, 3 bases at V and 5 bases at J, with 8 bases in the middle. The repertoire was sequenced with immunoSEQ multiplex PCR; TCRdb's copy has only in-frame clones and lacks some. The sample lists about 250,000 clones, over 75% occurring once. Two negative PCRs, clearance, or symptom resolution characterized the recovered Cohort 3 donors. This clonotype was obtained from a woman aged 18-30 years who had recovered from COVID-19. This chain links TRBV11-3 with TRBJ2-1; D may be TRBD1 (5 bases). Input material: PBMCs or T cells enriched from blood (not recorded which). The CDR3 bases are TGTGCCAGCAGCTTCGGCAGGGACAATGAGCAGTTCTTC. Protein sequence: CASSFGRDNEQFF.